This is a list of T cell receptor beta chains from one sample in a study of T cell changes during pregnancy in multiple sclerosis. Clones were read by immunoSEQ multiplex PCR, and TCRdb kept only the in-frame ones, dropping some. Of almost 50,000 clones in the sample, more than 85% were seen once. The starting material was peripheral blood, obtained after pregnancy. All receptors come from a female donor with multiple sclerosis, enrolled in a pregnancy study. Both conserved end residues are part of each CDR3. D genes are given only for firm matches. The size entry is marked missing in some rows and otherwise reads once, few, many or a size class.

d_call	v_call	clone_size	j_call	cdr3_aa	cdr3_nt
NA	TRBV9	NA	TRBJ2-7	CASSPTQGLGEQYF	TGTGCCAGCAGCCCGACACAGGGTTTGGGGGAGCAGTACTTC
NA	TRBV5-1	NA	TRBJ2-5	CASSPWRREETQYF	TGCGCCAGCAGCCCCTGGCGAAGGGAGGAGACCCAGTACTTC
NA	TRBV19	NA	TRBJ1-5	CASSSWGRINQPQHF	TGTGCCAGTAGTAGTTGGGGCAGGATAAATCAGCCCCAGCATTTT
NA	TRBV6-5	NA	TRBJ1-1	CASRQTGIITEAFF	TGTGCCAGCAGACAGACAGGTATTATAACTGAAGCTTTCTTT
TRBD1	TRBV7-6	NA	TRBJ2-7	CASSQQGFEYEQYF	TGTGCCAGCAGCCAACAGGGGTTTGAGTACGAGCAGTACTTC
TRBD1	TRBV27	NA	TRBJ2-7	CASSWTGLGREQYF	TGTGCCAGCAGTTGGACAGGGCTGGGACGAGAGCAGTACTTC
NA	TRBV19	once	TRBJ1-4	CASSPDDIATLATNEKLFF	TGTGCCAGTAGTCCCGATGACATCGCCACCCTTGCAACTAATGAAAAACTGTTTTTT
NA	TRBV9	NA	TRBJ1-4	CASSVSGNNEKLFF	TGTGCCAGCAGCGTATCAGGGAATAATGAAAAACTGTTTTTT
NA	TRBV6-5	NA	TRBJ2-3	CASSYGTQGPDTQYF	TGTGCCAGCAGTTACGGAACCCAGGGGCCAGATACGCAGTATTTT
TRBD1	TRBV5-4	NA	TRBJ1-2	CASSPGTGVYYGYTF	TGTGCCAGCAGCCCCGGGACAGGGGTCTACTATGGCTACACCTTC
NA	TRBV9	NA	TRBJ1-2	CASTRDNNYGYTF	TGTGCCAGCACCCGGGACAATAACTATGGCTACACCTTC
NA	TRBV19	NA	TRBJ2-5	CASSWGLKETQYF	TGTGCCAGTAGTTGGGGGCTGAAGGAGACCCAGTACTTC
NA	TRBV6-1	NA	TRBJ2-2	CASSELSGGELFF	TGTGCCAGCAGTGAACTCTCGGGCGGGGAGCTGTTTTTT
TRBD2	TRBV6-4	NA	TRBJ2-1	CASSLTSGGAYNEQFF	TGTGCCAGCAGTCTGACTAGCGGGGGGGCCTACAATGAGCAGTTCTTC
TRBD1	TRBV29-1	NA	TRBJ1-2	CSVVSGTGGAGYTF	TGCAGCGTTGTTTCAGGGACAGGGGGTGCTGGCTACACCTTC
NA	TRBV2	NA	TRBJ1-4	CASTGGGPEKLFF	TGTGCCAGCACAGGCGGGGGCCCAGAAAAACTGTTTTTT
NA	TRBV29-1	NA	TRBJ2-5	CSVIEETQYF	TGCAGCGTTATAGAAGAGACCCAGTACTTC
TRBD1	TRBV7-9	NA	TRBJ1-3	CASNIRTGEAGNTIYF	TGTGCCAGCAACATCCGGACAGGGGAAGCTGGAAACACCATATATTTT
NA	TRBV9	NA	TRBJ1-2	CASSVAMAGYGYTF	TGTGCCAGCAGCGTAGCAATGGCAGGCTATGGCTACACCTTC
TRBD1	TRBV30	NA	TRBJ2-5	CAWRPGGETQYF	TGTGCCTGGAGGCCAGGGGGAGAGACCCAGTACTTC
TRBD1	TRBV11-1	NA	TRBJ1-1	CASSRLNRGEAFF	TGTGCCAGCAGCCGACTCAACAGGGGCGAAGCTTTCTTT
NA	TRBV28	few	TRBJ1-1	CASFGARIGNTEAFF	TGTGCCTCCTTTGGGGCGCGAATAGGGAACACTGAAGCTTTCTTT
NA	TRBV19	once	TRBJ2-2	CASSITRGDTGELFF	TGTGCCAGTAGTATTACCAGGGGGGACACCGGGGAGCTGTTTTTT
NA	TRBV6-5	NA	TRBJ1-5	CASSYDKDQPQHF	TGTGCCAGCAGTTACGACAAGGATCAGCCCCAGCATTTT
NA	TRBV10-3	NA	TRBJ2-5	CAISESASLVQETQYF	TGTGCCATCAGTGAGTCAGCCAGCCTAGTCCAAGAGACCCAGTACTTC
TRBD1	TRBV7-6	NA	TRBJ1-2	CASSLEQAGQGYGYTF	TGTGCCAGCAGCTTAGAACAGGCGGGACAGGGTTATGGCTACACCTTC
TRBD1	TRBV18	NA	TRBJ2-5	CASSPATGRETQYF	TGTGCCAGCTCACCAGCGACAGGGAGAGAGACCCAGTACTTC
TRBD2	TRBV7-3	NA	TRBJ2-1	CASSPLSGGRNEQFF	TGTGCCAGCAGCCCGCTATCGGGGGGAAGGAATGAGCAGTTCTTC
TRBD1	TRBV9	NA	TRBJ2-1	CASNRDRFSSRYNEQFF	TGTGCCAGCAACCGGGACAGGTTTTCCTCGAGGTACAATGAGCAGTTCTTC
NA	TRBV5-5	NA	TRBJ2-7	CASNQDGPRGEQYF	TGTGCCAGCAACCAGGATGGGCCTAGGGGCGAGCAGTACTTC